This TCR beta chain was captured in a study of CD8 T cells in Susac syndrome. Turning to the study itself: Over five sequenced Susac syndrome patients had clinically active disease, while under ten were in remission. At the time their blood was drawn, patients with Susac syndrome were either therapy-naive, on corticosteroids (with some of them also receiving intravenous immunoglobulin), or on intravenous immunoglobulin alone.

Random hexamers were used to reverse transcribe roughly 0.5 to 1 ug of RNA. One entry per CDR3 protein results from TCRdb running MiXCR on the immunoSEQ multiplex PCR reads. Of over 130,000 distinct CDR3 sequences in the sample, approximately 95% were seen once. As regards this clonotype: What it binds is not known.

The CDR3 consists of 15 residues. The ends lost 5 bases at V and 4 bases at J; junction bases unmatched: 4. Overall study findings and caveats: The Susac syndrome CD4+ T cell repertoires displayed no clonal expansion.

The rearrangement joins TRBV12-3 or TRBV12-4 to TRBJ2-3, with 12 bases that match TRBD2. The sequenced material came from CD4+ T cells from PBMCs. The sequence derives from a human donor with Susac syndrome. CDR3 coding DNA: TGTGCCAGCAGTGTGACTAGCGGGGGTTCAGATACGCAGTATTTT. This translates into CASSVTSGGSDTQYF.